One and the same sample provided the 25 T cell receptor beta chains below, sequenced in a study of identifying expanded T cells in peripheral blood. Libraries were prepared by immunoSEQ multiplex PCR; TCRdb keeps only in-frame clonotypes and omits some of them. The sample holds over 85,000 clones; roughly 84% are singletons and the top ten take around 4%. The sequenced sample was blood. The receptors originated from a person aged 18 to 75 in good health.

The chain uses TRBV25-1 and TRBJ2-7, with TRBD1 matching 7 bases. Germline V gives CDR1 MGHDK, CDR2 SYGVNS. This CDR3 has 14 residues. Unmatched junction bases numbered 8, after V lost 5 bases and J lost 4 bases. DNA of the CDR3: TGTGCCAGCAGTTTCTCAGGGGGTAATTACGAGCAGTACTTC. Protein product: CASSFSGGNYEQYF.

This clone was counted once. The V and J genes are TRBV7-9 and TRBJ1-5; 9 bases map to TRBD1. Germline lookup yields CDR1 SEHNR and CDR2 FQNEAQ (reference sequence). With 5 bases clipped from V and 12 bases from J, the junction kept 5 bases outside the gene matches. This CDR3 has 12 amino acids. CDR3: CASSETGGLQHF. The DNA for the CDR3 is TGTGCCAGCAGCGAGACAGGGGGGCTCCAGCATTTT.

The rearrangement joins TRBV7-8 to TRBJ2-2, with D unclear. This CDR3 has 14 residues. V lost 3 bases and J 6 bases, leaving 11 bases between the germline ends. Germline lookup yields CDR1 SGHVS and CDR2 FQNEAQ. The CDR3 is CASSLSGYAGELFF. In DNA form, the CDR3 reads TGTGCCAGCAGCTTGTCGGGTTACGCCGGGGAGCTGTTTTTT.

This sequence joins TRBV9 and TRBJ1-1; the D is unclear. Trimming left V 2 bases short and J 4 bases short, with 12 bases between. Germline values: CDR1 SGDLS, CDR2 YYNGEE. The CDR3 loop spans 14 amino acids. CDR3: CASSVSSGGTEAFF. The CDR3 coding sequence is TGTGCCAGCAGCGTCAGCTCGGGTGGCACTGAAGCTTTCTTT.

The gene calls are TRBV14 and TRBJ2-1; D uncertain. The germline CDR1 and CDR2 sequences are SGHDN and FVKESK. The CDR3 sequence is 16 residues long. V was pared by 1 base and J by 2 bases, with 12 bases between. The CDR3 loop is CASSQGVGIAYNEQFF. In nucleotides, the CDR3 is TGTGCCAGCAGCCAAGGGGTGGGGATAGCCTACAATGAGCAGTTCTTC.

The J gene is TRBJ2-5, the V gene TRBV30; TRBD1 matches 8 bases. Germline-derived CDR1 and CDR2 are GTSNPN and SVGIG (reference sequence). The CDR3 has 13 amino acids. With 3 bases clipped from V and 5 bases from J, the junction kept 5 bases outside the gene matches. CDR3 amino acids: CAWSPGGRETQYF. The CDR3 region has the DNA TGTGCCTGGAGCCCAGGGGGCCGGGAGACCCAGTACTTC.

The chain carries TRBV6-6 and TRBJ1-6, with 10 bases aligning to TRBD1. Unmatched junction bases numbered 9, after V lost 6 bases and J lost 10 bases. The CDR3 is made up of 15 amino acids. Per germline, CDR1 MNHNY and CDR2 SVGAGI (reference sequence). The CDR3 sequence is CASSPGTGVFSPLHF. The CDR3 DNA sequence: TGTGCCAGCAGCCCCGGGACAGGGGTTTTCTCACCCCTCCACTTT.

The J gene is TRBJ2-7, the V gene TRBV15, with 8 bases identical to TRBD1. J gave up 2 bases and V 4 bases, and 4 bases lay outside the gene matches. Germline V gene sequence: CDR1 LNHNV, CDR2 YYDKDF (reference sequence). The CDR3 runs 14 residues. In DNA, the CDR3 is TGTGCCACCAGCATTCAGGGGGCTACCTACGAGCAGTACTTC. Translating gives CATSIQGATYEQYF.

In its sample, this clone was seen once. The V call is TRBV6-5, the J call TRBJ1-1; 10 bases line up with TRBD1. This CDR3 comprises 15 residues. Trimming cost V 5 bases and J 4 bases; bases outside gene matches: 7. Germline CDR1 MNHEY, CDR2 SVGAGI. The CDR3 sequence is CASSTDRGLFTEAFF. CDR3 bases: TGTGCCAGCAGTACCGACAGGGGGCTCTTCACTGAAGCTTTCTTT.

This rearrangement joins TRBV19 to TRBJ1-2; TRBD1 matches 9 bases. Germline lookup yields CDR1 LNHDA and CDR2 SQIVND (reference sequence). The CDR3 length is 15 residues. The trim removed 4 bases at V and 3 bases at J, leaving 6 bases unmatched. The CDR3: CASSNGQGSDYGYTF. The CDR3 DNA reads TGTGCCAGTAGTAACGGACAGGGGTCGGACTATGGCTACACCTTC.

This chain joins TRBV5-1 and TRBJ1-2; D is ambiguous. Germline CDR1 is SGHRS and CDR2 is YFSETQ. The CDR3 is 14 amino acids. V was shortened by 9 bases and J by 0 bases, with 15 bases between the two germline ends. CDR3 amino acids: CATASLGANYGYTF. Here the CDR3 DNA reads TGCGCCACCGCTTCCCTGGGAGCTAACTATGGCTACACCTTC.

V usage is TRBV7-2 and J usage is TRBJ1-6; 7 nucleotides align to TRBD1. The germline CDR1 and CDR2 sequences are SGHTA and FQGNSA. Losses at the gene ends were 5 bases for V and 10 bases for J; bases not matched to a gene: 8. CDR3 length: 14 residues. For the CDR3, the DNA is TGTGCCAGCAGCCCCTCAGGGGGTTGGTCACCCCTCCACTTT. Residues: CASSPSGGWSPLHF.

V is TRBV6-1 and J is TRBJ2-7; possibly TRBD1 for D (5 bases). The germline V gene has CDR1 MNHNS and CDR2 SASEGT. V was pared by 4 bases and J by 0 bases, with 10 bases between. The CDR3 is made up of 14 amino acids. The CDR3 nucleotides read TGTGCCAGCAGTGGGTGGCAGGGCTCCTACGAGCAGTACTTC. This sequence encodes CASSGWQGSYEQYF.

The chain carries TRBV30 and TRBJ1-4, with D perhaps TRBD1 (5 bases). Germline V gene sequence: CDR1 GTSNPN, CDR2 SVGIG (reference sequence). V was clipped by 7 bases and J by 12 bases, with 24 bases between them. This CDR3 is 14 amino acids long. The CDR3 here is CAFNPGRARRELFF. CDR3 bases: TGTGCCTTTAATCCAGGCAGGGCGCGGCGAGAACTGTTTTTT.

The chain has TRBV7-9 and TRBJ2-5; 14 bases align to TRBD2. In germline, CDR1 is SEHNR, CDR2 FQNEAQ (reference sequence). V dropped 4 bases and J dropped 3; count of bases not matched to a gene: 4. The CDR3 runs to 16 residues. The CDR3 loop is CASSSRTSGGKETQYF. The CDR3 bases are TGTGCCAGCAGCTCCCGGACTAGCGGGGGGAAAGAGACCCAGTACTTC.

The chain recombines TRBV10-2 with TRBJ1-1, with a weak D call TRBD1 (5 bases). The CDR3 totals 14 residues. The germline CDR1 and CDR2 sequences are WSHSY and SAAADI. Trimming stripped 7 bases from V and 5 bases from J, with 17 bases between. CDR3 amino acids: CASTLNSGRTEAFF. The CDR3 bases are TGCGCCAGCACTCTAAACTCAGGGCGGACTGAAGCTTTCTTT.

This clone has a handful of counts. V and J are TRBV7-8 and TRBJ1-5; possibly TRBD1 for D (6 bases). Trimming left V 4 bases short and J 0 bases short, with 13 bases between. The CDR3 spans 16 residues. Germline V lookup: CDR1 SGHVS, CDR2 FQNEAQ. The chain's CDR3 is CASSSGGAYSNQPQHF. The CDR3 DNA follows: TGTGCCAGCAGCTCCGGGGGCGCGTATAGCAATCAGCCCCAGCATTTT. The variable domain in full, with the rest retrieved from reference TRBV7-8 and TRBJ1-5, is GAGVSQSPRYKVAKRGQDVALRCDPISGHVSLFWYQQALGQGPEFLTYFQNEAQLDKSGLPSDRFFAERPEGSVSTLKIQRTQQEDSAVYLCASSSGGAYSNQPQHFGDGTRLSIL.

As to this clone: Within the sample, other DNA sequences also encode this same CDR3. The chain recombines TRBV19 with TRBJ1-2; 9 nucleotides match TRBD1. V lost 4 bases and J lost 6; bases outside the gene matches: 3. The germline CDR1 and CDR2 sequences are LNHDA and SQIVND (reference sequence). The CDR3 extends over 13 amino acids. The CDR3 spells CASSTTGGDGYTF. The CDR3, as DNA: TGTGCCAGTAGTACCACAGGGGGCGATGGCTACACCTTC. The entire variable domain, with the rest obtained from reference TRBV19 and TRBJ1-2, is as follows: DGGITQSPKYLFRKEGQNVTLSCEQNLNHDAMYWYRQDPGQGLRLIYYSQIVNDFQKGDIAEGYSVSREKKESFPLTVTSAQKNPTAFYLCASSTTGGDGYTFGSGTRLTVV.

V usage is TRBV29-1 and J usage is TRBJ1-1; 7 bases fit TRBD1. The CDR3 consists of 12 residues. Germline V CDR1 and CDR2: SQVTM, ANQGSEA. Unmatched junction bases numbered 2, after V lost 6 bases and J lost 1 base. Written as DNA, the CDR3 is TGCAGCGTCAGACAGGGGAACACTGAAGCTTTCTTT. Translating gives CSVRQGNTEAFF.

The V gene is TRBV6-6, the J gene TRBJ1-2, with D tentatively TRBD1 (5 bases). V was trimmed by 6 bases and J by 0 bases, leaving 14 bases between them. The germline gives CDR1 MNHNY, CDR2 SVGAGI (reference sequence). The CDR3 loop spans 15 amino acids. The CDR3 sequence: CASSLDSSSNYGYTF. CDR3 coding DNA: TGTGCCAGCAGCCTTGACAGTTCCTCTAACTATGGCTACACCTTC.

The V and J genes are TRBV7-2 and TRBJ2-5; D is uncertain. V was clipped by 3 bases and J by 4 bases, with 12 bases between them. Germline V gene lookup returns CDR1 SGHTA and CDR2 FQGNSA. The CDR3 extends over 14 amino acids. DNA for the CDR3: TGTGCCAGCAGCTTTGGCGGTCTTCTAGAGACCCAGTACTTC. Translating it yields CASSFGGLLETQYF. Using reference TRBV7-2 and TRBJ2-5 for the parts outside the CDR3, the full variable domain is GAGVSQSPSNKVTEKGKDVELRCDPISGHTALYWYRQSLGQGLEFLIYFQGNSAPDKSGLPSDRFSAERTGGSVSTLTIQRTQQEDSAVYLCASSFGGLLETQYFGPGTRLLVL.

The chain combines TRBV5-6 with TRBJ2-3, with D possibly being TRBD2 (7 bases). V was clipped by 6 bases and J by 5 bases, with 22 bases between them. CDR3 length equals 16 residues. Germline V gene data show CDR1 as SGHDT and CDR2 as YYEEEE. The CDR3 bases are TGTGCCAGCACCCTCCTCATAGGGGGGGGTGGAGATACGCAGTATTTT. Protein: CASTLLIGGGGDTQYF. The whole variable domain, filled in from reference TRBV5-6 and TRBJ2-3, reads DAGVTQSPTHLIKTRGQQVTLRCSPKSGHDTVSWYQQALGQGPQFIFQYYEEEERQRGNFPDRFSGHQFPNYSSELNVNALLLGDSALYLCASTLLIGGGGDTQYFGPGTRLTVL.

This chain uses TRBV9 with TRBJ2-1, with a weak D call TRBD1 (6 bases). V lost 2 bases and J lost 14, with 17 bases in between. The germline CDR1 and CDR2 sequences are SGDLS and YYNGEE. CDR3 size: 13 residues. The CDR3, as DNA: TGTGCCAGCAGCGTGATAGAACAGGGATTTAAGTTCTTC. This codes for CASSVIEQGFKFF.

V gene TRBV7-2 combines with J gene TRBJ1-3, with D possibly being TRBD1 (6 bases). Germline CDR1 SGHTA, CDR2 FQGNSA. This CDR3 spans 15 amino acids. Trimming took off 5 bases at V and 4 bases at J, with 15 bases between the two ends. In DNA form, the CDR3 reads TGTGCCAGCAGCCCAGACAGGAGTCCCGGAAACACCATATATTTT. It is translated as CASSPDRSPGNTIYF.

The rearrangement links TRBV2 to TRBJ1-4; 7 positions agree with TRBD1. The CDR3 is made up of 18 amino acids. The V segment lost 8 bases and the J segment 7 bases; nucleotides outside the gene matches: 22. Germline CDR1 SNHLY, CDR2 FYNNEI. The CDR3 region is CASGSLQTDRRKGEKLFF. Here the CDR3 DNA reads TGTGCCAGCGGGTCCCTACAAACGGACAGGCGAAAAGGTGAAAAACTGTTTTTT.